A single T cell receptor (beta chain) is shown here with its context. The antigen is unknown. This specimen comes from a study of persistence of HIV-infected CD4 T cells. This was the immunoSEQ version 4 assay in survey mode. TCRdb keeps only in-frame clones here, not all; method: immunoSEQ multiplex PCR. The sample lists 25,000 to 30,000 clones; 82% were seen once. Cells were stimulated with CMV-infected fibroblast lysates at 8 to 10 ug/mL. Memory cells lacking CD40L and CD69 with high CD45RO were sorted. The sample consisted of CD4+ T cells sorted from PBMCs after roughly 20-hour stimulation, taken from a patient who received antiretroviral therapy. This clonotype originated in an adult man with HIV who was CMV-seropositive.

CDR3 loop: CATSGGRSYEQYF. The CDR3 DNA follows: TGTGCCACCAGCGGCGGACGGAGCTACGAGCAGTACTTC. V usage is TRBV15 and J usage is TRBJ2-7; D gene unclear. Germline V gene sequence: CDR1 LNHNV, CDR2 YYDKDF (reference sequence). The V end lost 5 bases, the J end lost 3 bases, and 11 bases lay between the germline ends. The CDR3 is 13 residues long.